This T cell receptor (beta chain) stems from a study of OX40 agonist ivuxolimab in advanced cancers. Produced via immunoSEQ multiplex PCR; TCRdb's table is partial and in-frame only. This table has roughly 58,000 clones, roughly nine tenths appearing once. Losses at the gene ends were 3 bases for V and 10 bases for J; bases not matched to a gene: 5. CDR3 length equals 15 residues. Germline loops: CDR1 SGHNT, CDR2 YENEEA. The V call is TRBV11-3, the J call TRBJ2-1; TRBD2 matches 14 bases. The TCR was taken from an adult with an advanced solid tumor such as melanoma, head and neck, liver or kidney cancer. This sample comprised CD4+ or CD8+ T cells sorted from blood, obtained in a trial of the OX40 agonist ivuxolimab. Here the CDR3 DNA reads TGTGCCAGCAGCTTCCAGACTAGCGGGAGGGACGAGCAGTTCTTC. Its protein is CASSFQTSGRDEQFF.